The present T cell receptor (beta chain) was sequenced within a study of regulatory T cells in long-lasting Graves disease. Study outcomes and limitations: With persistent disease, TRBV28, TRBJ1-2 and TRBJ2-5 were the favored segments.

As for time point: newly diagnosed GD, antithyroid drugs for less than 3 months. After RNA was extracted from PBMCs, the TCR library was made from it. Arm-PCR of CDR3 regions with iRepertoire HTBI primers generated TCR beta libraries. In the study's own analysis: In the combined samples, under 80 TRBV and 14 to 15 TRBJ segments were identified. TCRdb reprocessed the multiplex PCR reads with MiXCR, giving one entry per CDR3 protein. TCRdb's processing, not the authors', yielded these V and J calls. The data contain 620,000 or so distinct CDR3 sequences, approximately 15% of them singletons. This clonotype was seen a few times. Its antigen is unidentified. Germline CDR1 is KGHSH and CDR2 is LQKENI. Between the trimmed V and J ends, which lost 1 base and 5 bases, there was a span of 5 bases. The CDR3 is made up of 12 amino acids. These sequences were also reported in another study, on T cells in Graves' hyperthyroidism and ophthalmopathy. From that report: Researchers ran a first-round RT-PCR on the TCR CDR3 using the HTBI primer set. Expanded thyroid clonotypes (above 0.001) were mostly also found in blood.

This sequence originates from a woman aged 30 to 39 with Graves disease. This rearrangement joins TRBV18 to TRBJ2-5; D is unclear. The sequencing used peripheral blood mononuclear cells (PBMCs), collected at new diagnosis, from a patient treated with antithyroid drugs. CDR3 in amino acids: CASSPLSETQYF. CDR3 DNA: TGTGCCAGCTCACCACTGTCGGAGACCCAGTACTTC.